This T cell receptor beta chain was captured in a study of identical twins. Points from the study as a whole: Twin pairs had excess sharing that was weaker in beta out-of-frame sequences.

TCRdb analysed the 5' RACE reads with MiXCR anew, one entry per CDR3 protein. The data show around 230,000 distinct CDR3 sequences, roughly 7.1% seen once. This clonotype was detected only a few times. The antigen is not known. CDR3 length equals 13 residues. V shed 5 bases, J shed 2 bases, and the junction held 5 bases outside the gene matches. From germline, CDR1 is DFQATT and CDR2 SNEGSKA (reference sequence). The same specimen was also included in a second study, on T cells expressing NK-cell markers. As reported in that work: Seven of the eight sequenced donors were classified as HCMV-seropositive, and one was classified as seronegative.

The TCR originated in a woman under 30 in good health. Sequencing input: CD8+ T cells sorted from blood. The chain uses TRBV20-1 and TRBJ1-2; 7 bases match TRBD1. Here the CDR3 DNA reads TGCAGTGCTGCCGGGACAGTCAACTATGGCTACACCTTC. Its protein is CSAAGTVNYGYTF.